Below are 17 T cell receptor beta chains sequenced from a single sample in a study of regulatory T cells in long-lasting Graves disease. Building the TCR beta libraries relied on iRepertoire HTBI primers, and CDR3 regions underwent Arm-PCR. Each CDR3 protein is one row after TCRdb ran MiXCR on the multiplex PCR reads. The sample has roughly 560,000 distinct CDR3 sequences, more than 10% seen once. Regarding time point: newly diagnosed GD, antithyroid drugs for less than 3 months. Extracted PBMC RNA gave rise to the TCR library. This same sample was also taken into another study, of T cells in Graves' hyperthyroidism and ophthalmopathy.

Sequences were derived from peripheral blood mononuclear cells (PBMCs), sampled at new diagnosis, from a patient treated with antithyroid drugs. The receptors here all came from a woman aged 25 to 45 with Graves disease.

This clonotype was detected ten times or more. The chain links TRBV6-1 to TRBJ1-4, with D possibly matching TRBD1 (6 bases). The V gene lost 7 bases and the J gene lost 2 bases, with 11 bases spanning the gap. Germline CDR1 reads MNHNS; CDR2 reads SASEGT. The CDR3 has 14 amino acids. In nucleotides, the CDR3 is TGTGCCAGCAATCGACAGGAGACTAATGAAAAACTGTTTTTT. Translated: CASNRQETNEKLFF.

This clonotype was found many times. The genes are TRBV29-1 and TRBJ2-1, with D hard to call. The CDR3 consists of 14 residues. Germline V gene sequence: CDR1 SQVTM, CDR2 ANQGSEA. The V end was cut by 6 bases, the J end by 0 bases, with 12 bases between. CDR3: CSVRRQSSYNEQFF. For the CDR3, the DNA is TGCAGCGTAAGGCGCCAGAGCTCCTACAATGAGCAGTTCTTC.

This clonotype turned up a few times. Possible read error: a much larger clone is one base away. The V and J genes are TRBV6-1 and TRBJ1-2, with 8 bases that match TRBD1. The J segment lost 4 bases and the V segment lost 3 bases, leaving 4 bases of the junction unmatched. In germline, CDR1 is MNHNS, CDR2 SASEGT. This CDR3 has 14 amino acids. The CDR3 spells CASSDRTGSYGYTF. The CDR3 nucleotides read TGTGCCAGCAGTGACCGGACAGGGAGCTATGGCTACACCTTC.

This clonotype showed up just a few times. The gene calls are TRBV29-1 and TRBJ2-7, with D perhaps TRBD2 (6 bases). Germline V gene sequence: CDR1 SQVTM, CDR2 ANQGSEA. V was shortened by 4 bases and J by 1 base, with 8 bases between the two germline ends. The CDR3 is 12 amino acids. CDR3 in amino acids: CSVVAASYEQYF. The CDR3 DNA reads TGCAGCGTTGTAGCGGCATCCTACGAGCAGTACTTC.

This clonotype was observed many times. The chain links TRBV11-2 to TRBJ2-3, with 8 bases that match TRBD2. CDR1 SGHAT and CDR2 FQNNGV come from the germline V gene. CDR3 length: 14 amino acids. V trimming: 6 bases; J trimming: 4 bases; junction bases outside the gene matches: 6. CDR3 residues: CASSRGLAADTQYF. CDR3 in DNA: TGTGCCAGCAGTCGTGGACTAGCCGCAGATACGCAGTATTTT.

This clonotype was seen many times. The V and J genes are TRBV6-1 and TRBJ1-5; D is unresolved. V lost 5 bases and J 6 bases, leaving 17 bases between the germline ends. The germline V gene encodes CDR1 MNHNS and CDR2 SASEGT. CDR3 size: 15 residues. As DNA, the CDR3 is TGTGCCAGCAGTCCCCCCGCGAGTATGGGTCAGCCCCAGCATTTT. Translated, it gives CASSPPASMGQPQHF.

The table lists this clonotype with a few counts. The chain has TRBV20-1 and TRBJ1-2; D perhaps matches TRBD1 (5 bases). V was clipped by 2 bases and J by 4 bases, with 14 bases between them. Germline CDR1 is DFQATT and CDR2 is SNEGSKA (reference sequence). CDR3 size: 14 residues. The CDR3 region has the DNA TGCAGTGCTAGACGCAGGGACTCCATCTATGGCTACACCTTC. Translating it yields CSARRRDSIYGYTF.

This clonotype has at least ten counts. The rearrangement links TRBV28 to TRBJ2-7; a weak D match, TRBD1 (6 bases). V dropped 6 bases and J dropped 0 bases, with 15 bases sitting between them. From germline, CDR1 is MDHEN and CDR2 SYDVKM. This CDR3 has 15 residues. The chain's CDR3 is CASRQTGTSSYEQYF. DNA of the CDR3: TGTGCCAGCAGACAAACAGGGACGAGCTCCTACGAGCAGTACTTC.

The chain recombines TRBV20-1 with TRBJ1-4; D unclear. V lost 0 bases and J 6 bases, leaving 11 bases between the germline ends. Germline assignment: CDR1 DFQATT and CDR2 SNEGSKA (reference sequence). This CDR3 comprises 14 residues. This CDR3 is CSARDPRLDEKLFF. The CDR3 bases are TGCAGTGCTAGAGATCCCAGATTGGATGAAAAACTGTTTTTT.

This clonotype appeared a few times. One end of the junction does not line up with germline, which may come from a read error. This chain joins TRBV27 and TRBJ2-1; 7 bases align to TRBD1. The CDR3 spans 14 residues. From germline, CDR1 is MNHEY and CDR2 SMNVEV (reference sequence). For the CDR3, the DNA is TGTGCCAACAGTTTACAGGGGCCTTACAATGAGCAGTTCTTC. Protein product: CANSLQGPYNEQFF.

This clonotype was observed many times. The gene calls are TRBV6-6 and TRBJ1-1, with D unresolved. Germline V lookup: CDR1 MNHNY, CDR2 SVGAGI (reference sequence). This CDR3 region has 14 residues. The V end was cut by 0 bases, the J end by 6 bases, with 11 bases between. The CDR3 region is CASSYSANGAEAFF. The CDR3 region has the DNA TGTGCCAGCAGTTACTCGGCTAACGGGGCTGAAGCTTTCTTT.

Details on this clonotype: This may come from a read error, since a much larger clone is one base off. The chain employs TRBV11-2 and TRBJ1-4; D is unresolved. Germline CDR1 SGHAT, CDR2 FQNNGV. The CDR3 contains 13 residues. V lost 6 bases and J 8 bases, leaving 13 bases between the germline ends. The CDR3 spells CASSYTTREKLFF. CDR3 nucleotides: TGTGCCAGCAGTTATACCACCCGGGAAAAACTGTTTTTT.

This clonotype was seen repeatedly, ten times or more. The V gene is TRBV28, the J gene TRBJ2-3, with D possibly matching TRBD2 (5 bases). The CDR3 is 16 residues long. The V end was cut by 3 bases, the J end by 2 bases, with 15 bases between. CDR1 is MDHEN, CDR2 SYDVKM, per germline. The CDR3 nucleotides read TGTGCCAGCAGTTTCTTCACTAGGGAAACCACAGATACGCAGTATTTT. This sequence encodes CASSFFTRETTDTQYF.

CDR3: CASSYSGTGGTGELFF. CDR3 DNA: TGTGCCAGCAGTTACTCAGGGACAGGGGGCACCGGGGAGCTGTTTTTT. The gene calls are TRBV6-2 or TRBV6-3 and TRBJ2-2, with TRBD1 matching 11 bases. This CDR3 region has 16 residues. In germline, CDR1 is MNHEY, CDR2 SVGEGT. With V trimmed by 0 bases and J by 4 bases, 1 base remained unmatched.

This clonotype was seen at least ten times. The J gene is TRBJ2-1, the V gene TRBV7-9, with TRBD1 matching over 8 bases. The V and J ends lost 4 bases and 7 bases, in that order; junction bases with no gene match: 12. From germline, CDR1 is SEHNR and CDR2 FQNEAQ (reference sequence). CDR3 length: 16 amino acids. As DNA, the CDR3 is TGTGCCAGCAGCTCCCCCATGACAGGGGCTGGTAATGAGCAGTTCTTC. Amino acids: CASSSPMTGAGNEQFF.

In this sample, this clonotype turned up a few times. CDR3 nucleotide sequence: TGCGCCAGCAGCCCGAGAACTTCCCCTAGCGGGTGGTACAATGAGCAGTTCTTC. It translates to CASSPRTSPSGWYNEQFF. This chain connects TRBV5-1 to TRBJ2-1; 8 bases match TRBD2. Looked up from germline, CDR1 is SGHRS and CDR2 is YFSETQ. The CDR3 spans 18 residues. The ends lost 4 bases at V and 4 bases at J; junction bases unmatched: 16.

This clonotype showed up many times. The chain couples TRBV9 to TRBJ2-7; D possibly uses TRBD1 or TRBD2 (5 bases each). This CDR3 comprises 15 residues. V lost 0 bases and J 3 bases, leaving 13 bases between the germline ends. From germline, CDR1 is SGDLS and CDR2 YYNGEE. CDR3 protein: CASSVGLGTNYEQYF. CDR3 coding DNA: TGTGCCAGCAGCGTAGGTCTCGGGACGAACTACGAGCAGTACTTC.